Below, 24 T cell receptor beta chains from the same sample are listed, as sequenced in a study of blood T cell repertoires in COVID-19. The table came from immunoSEQ multiplex PCR; TCRdb's copy has only in-frame clones and leaves some out. This sample has some 89,000 clones, with 90% found just once. The sequenced material came from peripheral blood. These receptors were obtained from a man aged 55 to 70 with acute or convalescent COVID-19.

The chain carries TRBV2 and TRBJ2-1, with D possibly matching TRBD2 (5 bases). V was pared by 8 bases and J by 7 bases, with 18 bases between. The CDR3 is made up of 14 amino acids. Germline values: CDR1 SNHLY, CDR2 FYNNEI. The CDR3 region has the DNA TGTGCCAGCCAGGACCTTAAGGACTCGAATGAGCAGTTCTTC. It encodes CASQDLKDSNEQFF.

This clone is a singleton in its sample. This chain joins TRBV2 and TRBJ1-5; 7 bases are a match to TRBD1. The CDR3 runs 16 residues. Germline V lookup: CDR1 SNHLY, CDR2 FYNNEI. V was clipped by 4 bases and J by 4 bases; unmatched bases: 10. Here the CDR3 DNA reads TGTGCCAGCAGTGTTCGACAGGGACGGGGGAATCAGCCCCAGCATTTT. This codes for CASSVRQGRGNQPQHF.

The rearrangement uses TRBV27 and TRBJ2-4; the D gene is possibly TRBD2 (6 bases). In germline, CDR1 is MNHEY, CDR2 SMNVEV (reference sequence). V was trimmed by 0 bases and J by 15 bases, leaving 12 bases between them. The CDR3 contains 12 residues. CDR3 DNA sequence: TGTGCCAGCAGTTTATCGCGGGACGTTCTGTACTTC. This sequence encodes CASSLSRDVLYF.

The genes are TRBV18 and TRBJ1-2; D is ambiguous. CDR1 and CDR2 from the germline V gene are KGHSH and LQKENI. This CDR3 is 18 amino acids long. V shed 0 bases and J shed 1 base, with 18 bases lying between them. Here the CDR3 reads CASSPPRVGRPSNYGYTF. The CDR3 DNA sequence: TGTGCCAGCTCACCACCGAGGGTCGGCAGGCCTAGTAACTATGGCTACACCTTC.

This chain joins TRBV27 and TRBJ1-2, with D perhaps matching TRBD1 (6 bases). The CDR3 consists of 13 residues. V was trimmed by 5 bases and J by 5 bases, leaving 12 bases between them. The germline V gene has CDR1 MNHEY and CDR2 SMNVEV (reference sequence). The CDR3 reads CASSPQGIYGYTF. In nucleotides, the CDR3 is TGTGCCAGCAGTCCACAGGGAATTTATGGCTACACCTTC.

The rearrangement links TRBV6-5 to TRBJ1-5, with 8 bases lining up with TRBD1. Germline loops: CDR1 MNHEY, CDR2 SVGAGI. The CDR3 totals 15 residues. The trim removed 5 bases at V and 2 bases at J, leaving 5 bases unmatched. CDR3 DNA sequence: TGTGCCAGCAGTAACACAGGGGGTGGCAATCAGCCCCAGCATTTT. Protein sequence: CASSNTGGGNQPQHF.

The chain carries TRBV4-1 and TRBJ1-4; 10 bases agree with TRBD1. V lost 1 base, J lost 8 bases, and 16 bases stayed unmatched. Per the germline V gene, CDR1 is MGHRA and CDR2 is YSYEKL. The CDR3 is made up of 19 amino acids. In DNA form, the CDR3 reads TGCGCCAGCAGCCAAGTGGTGGGACAGGGGCTAAATATTGGAGAAAAACTGTTTTTT. Its translation: CASSQVVGQGLNIGEKLFF.

This rearrangement joins TRBV5-4 to TRBJ2-5, with TRBD1 identical over 7 bases. This CDR3 is built from 16 residues. The V segment lost 4 bases and the J segment 5 bases; nucleotides outside the gene matches: 14. Germline V CDR1 and CDR2: SGHNT, YYREEE (reference sequence). The CDR3, as DNA: TGTGCCAGCAGCCCAACAACCCCCGGACAGGAGGAGACCCAGTACTTC. Encoded protein: CASSPTTPGQEETQYF.

The CDR3 DNA reads as TGTGCCAGCAGCCAAGATTACCAGAAGATTCAGCCCCAGCATTTT. Translating it yields CASSQDYQKIQPQHF. The chain employs TRBV3-1 (or the pseudogene TRBV3-2) and TRBJ1-5; the D is unclear. Germline V lookup: CDR1 LGHDT, CDR2 YNNKEL (reference sequence). This CDR3 is 15 amino acids long. The germline V and J ends were trimmed by 0 bases and 6 bases, with 12 bases remaining between them.

This rearrangement joins TRBV18 to TRBJ1-2; 8 bases are shared with TRBD1. The CDR3 length is 14 residues. The V gene's germline CDR1 is KGHSH and CDR2 LQKENI. Trimming removed 3 bases from V and 3 bases from J; junction bases left unmatched: 3. The CDR3 DNA sequence: TGTGCCAGCTCACCGACAGGGGTCGACTATGGCTACACCTTC. It specifies CASSPTGVDYGYTF. Full variable domain (missing parts from reference TRBV18 and TRBJ1-2): NAGVMQNPRHLVRRRGQEARLRCSPMKGHSHVYWYRQLPEEGLKFMVYLQKENIIDESGMPKERFSAEFPKEGPSILRIQQVVRGDSAAYFCASSPTGVDYGYTFGSGTRLTVV.

The rearrangement joins TRBV6-6 to TRBJ1-1; TRBD1 is a possible D gene (5 bases). There are 14 residues in the CDR3. With 6 bases removed from V and 1 base from J, the gap between germline ends came to 12 bases. Germline V gives CDR1 MNHNY, CDR2 SVGAGI (reference sequence). The CDR3 loop reads CASSHRIQNTEAFF. CDR3 bases: TGTGCCAGCAGCCACAGGATCCAGAACACTGAAGCTTTCTTT.

In its sample, this clone was seen once. The V and J genes are TRBV20-1 and TRBJ2-5; TRBD2 matches 8 bases. Germline V lookup: CDR1 DFQATT, CDR2 SNEGSKA (reference sequence). The V and J ends lost 3 bases and 5 bases, in that order; junction bases with no gene match: 11. The CDR3 consists of 15 residues. The CDR3: CSASSRTSWVETQYF. CDR3 nucleotides: TGCAGTGCTAGTTCCAGGACTAGCTGGGTGGAGACCCAGTACTTC.

This clone was counted a few times. The chain employs TRBV6-5 and TRBJ1-6, with TRBD1 as a possible D gene (6 bases). Germline V gives CDR1 MNHEY, CDR2 SVGAGI. V was shortened by 6 bases and J by 2 bases, with 11 bases between the two germline ends. The CDR3 is made up of 15 amino acids. The CDR3 nucleotides are TGTGCCAGCAGGTCCTCAGGGGCCTATAATTCACCCCTCCACTTT. It codes for CASRSSGAYNSPLHF.

The chain joins TRBV5-6 to TRBJ1-5; no definite D call. Germline values: CDR1 SGHDT, CDR2 YYEEEE. V lost 2 bases and J lost 6, with 15 bases in between. This CDR3 has 15 amino acids. In nucleotides, the CDR3 is TGTGCCAGCAGCTTCGGTTTGGGTCCGGGTCAGCCCCAGCATTTT. Protein sequence: CASSFGLGPGQPQHF.

This sequence joins TRBV12-3 or TRBV12-4 and TRBJ1-2; 8 bases match TRBD1. This CDR3 is built from 12 residues. Trimming took 5 bases from V and 8 from J; bases not matched to a gene: 4. This CDR3 is CASSPGGRGYTF. The CDR3 region has the DNA TGTGCCAGCAGTCCAGGGGGCAGGGGCTACACCTTC.

The chain joins TRBV5-8 to TRBJ2-5; D remains unclear. Deletions cut 2 bases from V and 0 bases from J, with 14 bases between. Germline loops: CDR1 SGHTS, CDR2 YDEGEE. The CDR3 length is 16 residues. CDR3 sequence (DNA): TGTGCCAGCAGCTTTCCTAGAAGAACTCACCAAGAGACCCAGTACTTC. As protein: CASSFPRRTHQETQYF. Filled out from reference TRBV5-8 and TRBJ2-5, the complete variable domain reads EAGVTQSPTHLIKTRGQQATLRCSPISGHTSVYWYQQALGLGLQFLLWYDEGEERNRGNFPPRFSGRQFPNYSSELNVNALELEDSALYLCASSFPRRTHQETQYFGPGTRLLVL.

The rearrangement joins TRBV9 to TRBJ1-2; no definite D call. Trimming removed 3 bases from V and 5 bases from J, with 14 bases in between. The CDR3 extends over 14 amino acids. CDR1 SGDLS and CDR2 YYNGEE come from the germline V gene. The CDR3 region has the DNA TGTGCCAGCAGCGGTGTTGGGAGGGAGTATGGCTACACCTTC. This encodes CASSGVGREYGYTF.

The chain has TRBV4-2 and TRBJ1-5; 8 bases align to TRBD1. Germline assignment: CDR1 LGHNA and CDR2 YNFKEQ. This CDR3 contains 15 residues. The junction had 4 bases not matched to a gene; V was cut back by 1 base and J by 5 bases. CDR3 DNA sequence: TGTGCCAGCAGCCAAGTTCCAGGGGGCTATCAGCCCCAGCATTTT. It codes for CASSQVPGGYQPQHF.

The CDR3: CASSIRTSDQPQHF. The CDR3 DNA reads as TGTGCCAGTAGTATACGGACATCGGATCAGCCCCAGCATTTT. The chain combines TRBV19 with TRBJ1-5, with D perhaps TRBD1 (5 bases). Trimming left V 2 bases short and J 5 bases short, with 10 bases between. Germline V gene sequence: CDR1 LNHDA, CDR2 SQIVND (reference sequence). The CDR3 consists of 14 residues.

This chain links TRBV19 with TRBJ1-5; D ambiguous. Germline CDR1 is LNHDA and CDR2 is SQIVND (reference sequence). This CDR3 has 13 amino acids. V was shortened by 3 bases and J by 6 bases, with 9 bases between the two germline ends. This CDR3 is CASSIELSQPQHF. CDR3 DNA: TGTGCCAGTAGTATTGAATTGAGTCAGCCCCAGCATTTT.

The J gene is TRBJ1-1, the V gene TRBV29-1; possible D gene TRBD1, 6 bases. Germline V gives CDR1 SQVTM, CDR2 ANQGSEA. This CDR3 comprises 14 residues. Trimming pared 5 bases from V and 0 bases from J, leaving 13 bases between. CDR3: CSVPDSIMNTEAFF. The DNA of the CDR3 is TGCAGCGTTCCGGACAGTATCATGAACACTGAAGCTTTCTTT.

A few counts support this clone. This chain links TRBV19 with TRBJ1-1; D unclear. V lost 6 bases, J lost 11 bases, and 13 bases lay in between. Germline values: CDR1 LNHDA, CDR2 SQIVND (reference sequence). The CDR3 loop spans 11 amino acids. This chain's CDR3 is CASRWRLMAFF. CDR3 DNA sequence: TGTGCCAGTAGATGGAGACTAATGGCTTTCTTT.

The rearrangement joins TRBV7-2 to TRBJ2-1; TRBD2 matches 11 bases. The CDR3 totals 16 residues. After removal of 5 bases from V and 4 bases from J, the junction contained 7 bases not matched to a gene. Germline V gene data show CDR1 as SGHTA and CDR2 as FQGNSA. The CDR3 loop reads CASSRQTSGGYNEQFF. For the CDR3, the DNA is TGTGCCAGCAGCCGTCAAACTAGCGGGGGATACAATGAGCAGTTCTTC.

The chain joins TRBV3-1 (or the pseudogene TRBV3-2) to TRBJ1-2, with D uncertain. Germline values: CDR1 LGHDT, CDR2 YNNKEL (reference sequence). V was pared by 4 bases and J by 8 bases, with 11 bases between. The CDR3 runs to 12 residues. This CDR3 is CASSLWFGGYTF. CDR3 DNA sequence: TGTGCCAGCAGCCTGTGGTTTGGCGGCTACACCTTC.